The rows below give T cell receptor beta chains drawn from one sample of a study of shared clonotypes between healthy human individuals. TCRdb keeps only in-frame clones here, not all; method: immunoSEQ multiplex PCR. The sample lists over a million clones, around 95% seen once, with approximately 1.1% in the top ten. Sequencing used naive CD4+ T cells sorted from blood. The receptors shown here come from a man aged 30-40 years in good health. The conserved cysteine and the conserved F or W are not part of the CDR3 here. The order of the fields is J gene, V gene, CDR3 protein.

TRBJ2-3,TRBV6-1,ASREVAGLSADTQY
TRBJ1-1,TRBV5-1,ASSSSVGGNEAF
TRBJ2-7,TRBV28,ASRTTYRVPYEQY
TRBJ2-3,TRBV5-1,ASTAGTDTQY
TRBJ2-3,TRBV5-1,ASRLGQSTDTQY
TRBJ2-7,TRBV18,ASSPRDRSSYEQY
TRBJ2-2,TRBV11-2,ASSLVGPYSGELF
TRBJ1-4,TRBV27,ASSKTGWGEKLF
TRBJ2-7,TRBV9,ASSVAGGNEQY
TRBJ2-2,TRBV18,ASSPTRTSGNVANTGELF
TRBJ1-3,TRBV29-1,SALGGTGSGNTIY
TRBJ2-7,TRBV9,ASSLNLGLGEQY
TRBJ1-1,TRBV20-1,SPLEVRGAF
TRBJ2-7,TRBV7-8,ASSRLLAGGRHEQY
TRBJ2-7,TRBV7-9,ASSPGLAGGYEQY
TRBJ1-4,TRBV4-3,ASSQLILGGALGEANEKLF
TRBJ1-1,TRBV27,ASSSIAATNTEAF
TRBJ2-1,TRBV5-5,ASSSLSIARGEQF
TRBJ2-7,TRBV30,ACQAGGPGEQY
TRBJ2-7,TRBV30,AWSVLDSTYEQY
TRBJ2-3,TRBV11-1,ASSLDRADTQY
TRBJ2-7,TRBV19,ASSIYQGRVYEQY
TRBJ2-1,TRBV11-2,ASSPSGLAGFNEQF
TRBJ2-3,TRBV7-9,ASSRTGGAQY
TRBJ2-7,TRBV27,ASSLAGVSYEQY
TRBJ2-3,TRBV10-1,ASSESGYGTDTQY
TRBJ2-7,TRBV19,ASSIDLTSGVQSYEQY
TRBJ2-7,TRBV7-6,ASSRDPGSSYEQY
TRBJ2-2,TRBV19,ASSRQMNTGELF
TRBJ2-7,TRBV7-2,ASSQATSYEQY
TRBJ2-6,TRBV5-1,ASRAGANVLT
TRBJ2-7,TRBV5-1,ASSPRQGPYEQY
TRBJ1-3,TRBV2,ASSFSTSGSGNTIY
TRBJ1-2,TRBV28,ASHRGLNYGYT
TRBJ2-7,TRBV4-1,ASSQEVVQGPLGEQY
TRBJ2-7,TRBV25-1,ASSESDRVIAEQY
TRBJ1-3,TRBV28,ASSSEAGRLGNTIY
TRBJ1-5,TRBV27,ASRRGTGNQPQH
TRBJ2-2,TRBV5-6,ASSWGSRITGELF
TRBJ2-5,TRBV30,AWTGTFQETQY
TRBJ1-2,TRBV28,ASSLDRNDGYT
TRBJ2-5,TRBV9,ASSVGGLQETQY
TRBJ2-3,TRBV7-9,ASSLTGLPYSTDTQY
TRBJ2-1,TRBV15,ATSRGSYNEQF
TRBJ2-2,TRBV18,ASSGLAAMNTGELF
TRBJ2-2,TRBV27,ASSSVGTGELF
TRBJ2-7,TRBV5-1,ASSLEIAGPLSYEQY
TRBJ2-1,TRBV14,ASSRPGTRLNEQF
TRBJ2-2,TRBV7-2,ASSLKLDYTGELF
TRBJ1-2,TRBV19,ASSLRDVYGYT
TRBJ2-7,TRBV5-1,ASSRTSGTYEQY
TRBJ2-3,TRBV9,ASRDPGGNTQY
TRBJ2-2,TRBV14,ASSQELGGELF
TRBJ1-2,TRBV29-1,SVVDMNYGYT